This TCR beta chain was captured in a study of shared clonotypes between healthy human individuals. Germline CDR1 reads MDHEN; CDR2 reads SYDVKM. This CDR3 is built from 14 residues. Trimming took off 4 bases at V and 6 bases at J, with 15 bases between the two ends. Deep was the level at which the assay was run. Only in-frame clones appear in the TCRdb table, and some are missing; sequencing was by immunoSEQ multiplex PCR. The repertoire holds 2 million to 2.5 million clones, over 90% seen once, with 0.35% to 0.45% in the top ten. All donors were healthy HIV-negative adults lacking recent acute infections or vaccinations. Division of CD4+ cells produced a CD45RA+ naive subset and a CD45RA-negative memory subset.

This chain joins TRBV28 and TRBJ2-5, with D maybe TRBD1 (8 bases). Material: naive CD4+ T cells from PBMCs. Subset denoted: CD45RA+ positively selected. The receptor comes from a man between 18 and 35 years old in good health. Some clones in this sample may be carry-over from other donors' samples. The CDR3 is CASSWTGRGKTQYF. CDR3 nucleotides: TGTGCCAGCAGTTGGACAGGGCGGGGGAAGACCCAGTACTTC.